These T cell receptor beta chains were read from a single sample in a study of blood T cell repertoires in COVID-19. Produced via immunoSEQ multiplex PCR; TCRdb's table is partial and in-frame only. This repertoire shows about 100,000 clones, more than 85% found once; its top ten account for approximately 2.2%. Sequencing was carried out using peripheral blood. The receptor source for this set is a man aged 50 to 60 with active COVID-19. CDR3s include the opening cysteine and the closing phenylalanine or tryptophan. The D gene is left open where the match is weak. Clone size appears in some rows only: once, few, many, or a class for an expanded clone.

clone_size,d_call,j_call,v_call,cdr3_aa,cdr3_nt
.,TRBD2,TRBJ2-3,TRBV29-1,CSVGGGSSGGQADTQYF,TGCAGCGTCGGAGGGGGATCTAGCGGGGGGCAGGCAGATACGCAGTATTTT
.,TRBD2,TRBJ2-7,TRBV19,CASSVLAGGAYEQYF,TGTGCCAGTAGTGTCTTAGCGGGGGGCGCCTACGAGCAGTACTTC
.,TRBD1,TRBJ1-2,TRBV29-1,CSVGEGAYGYTF,TGCAGCGTTGGTGAGGGGGCCTATGGCTACACCTTC
.,TRBD1,TRBJ2-3,TRBV6-4,CASSQGARTDTQYF,TGTGCCAGCAGTCAGGGGGCGAGGACAGATACGCAGTATTTT
.,TRBD2,TRBJ2-1,TRBV3-1/TRBV3-2,CASSFSGGSYNEQFF,TGTGCCAGCAGCTTTAGCGGGGGCTCCTACAATGAGCAGTTCTTC
.,.,TRBJ2-3,TRBV5-1,CASSLALGTGGDTQYF,TGCGCCAGCAGCTTGGCGCTGGGAACGGGGGGCGATACGCAGTATTTT
.,.,TRBJ2-5,TRBV5-1,CASRGLQETQYF,TGCGCCAGTAGGGGTCTTCAAGAGACCCAGTACTTC
once,.,TRBJ1-1,TRBV18,CASSPVGGRRDTEAFF,TGTGCCAGCTCACCAGTCGGGGGGCGACGGGACACTGAAGCTTTCTTT
.,TRBD1,TRBJ1-6,TRBV11-1,CASSSDRGILNSPLHF,TGTGCCAGCAGCTCGGACAGGGGGATACTTAATTCACCCCTCCACTTT
.,TRBD1,TRBJ1-2,TRBV7-2,CASSYSQGGAHGYTF,TGTGCCAGCAGTTATTCCCAGGGGGGAGCGCATGGCTACACCTTC
.,.,TRBJ1-2,TRBV5-1,CASSLFPGPMGGYTF,TGCGCCAGCAGCTTGTTCCCAGGGCCTATGGGGGGCTACACCTTC
.,.,TRBJ2-3,TRBV5-1,CASSLSHRSPDTQYF,TGCGCCAGCAGCTTGTCCCACAGATCCCCAGATACGCAGTATTTT
.,.,TRBJ2-1,TRBV2,CASGQAGYNEQFF,TGTGCCAGCGGGCAGGCGGGGTACAATGAGCAGTTCTTC
.,TRBD2,TRBJ2-1,TRBV5-1,CASSTGTSLSYNEQFF,TGCGCCAGCAGCACCGGGACTAGCCTTTCCTACAATGAGCAGTTCTTC
.,.,TRBJ2-3,TRBV6-1,CASSGGHVVRTTDTQYF,TGTGCCAGCAGTGGGGGACACGTCGTGCGGACCACAGATACGCAGTATTTT
once,TRBD2,TRBJ2-5,TRBV7-8,CASSSGLAGIQETQYF,TGTGCCAGCAGCTCAGGACTAGCGGGGATCCAAGAGACCCAGTACTTC
.,.,TRBJ2-1,TRBV19,CASRSAGNYNEQFF,TGTGCCAGTAGGTCAGCAGGAAATTACAATGAGCAGTTCTTC
.,TRBD1,TRBJ1-3,TRBV6-5,CASTLTGSGNTIYF,TGTGCCAGCACCCTGACAGGGAGTGGAAACACCATATATTTT
few,.,TRBJ1-2,TRBV6-1,CASSEAPGAYGYTF,TGTGCCAGCAGTGAGGCCCCAGGGGCCTATGGCTACACCTTC
.,TRBD1,TRBJ2-1,TRBV29-1,CSVTGDNEQFF,TGCAGCGTGACAGGGGACAATGAGCAGTTCTTC
.,TRBD1,TRBJ1-2,TRBV9,CASSVGQQPNYGYTF,TGTGCCAGCAGCGTGGGACAGCAACCCAACTATGGCTACACCTTC
.,.,TRBJ2-1,TRBV4-1,CASSQDPGGEQFF,TGCGCCAGCAGCCAAGACCCCGGGGGTGAGCAGTTCTTC
.,TRBD2,TRBJ2-2,TRBV11-3,CASGTSGSPGELFF,TGTGCCAGCGGGACTAGCGGGTCCCCCGGGGAGCTGTTTTTT
once,.,TRBJ2-1,TRBV7-9,CASQGGGKGEQFF,TGTGCCAGCCAGGGAGGGGGGAAGGGTGAGCAGTTCTTC
.,.,TRBJ2-1,TRBV7-9,CASSLEGFGEQFF,TGTGCCAGCAGCTTAGAGGGGTTTGGTGAGCAGTTCTTC
.,TRBD1,TRBJ1-5,TRBV19,CASSPNRDRSFNQPQHF,TGTGCCAGTAGCCCTAATCGGGACAGGAGCTTCAATCAGCCCCAGCATTTT
.,TRBD1,TRBJ1-5,TRBV10-2,CASSARGNEPQHF,TGCGCCAGCAGTGCCAGGGGGAATGAGCCCCAGCATTTT
.,.,TRBJ2-1,TRBV5-1,CASSLVRGEDEQFF,TGCGCCAGCAGCTTGGTCAGGGGGGAAGATGAGCAGTTCTTC
.,TRBD1,TRBJ2-5,TRBV18,CASSPTGGTETQYF,TGTGCCAGCTCACCGACAGGGGGAACGGAGACCCAGTACTTC
.,TRBD1,TRBJ1-3,TRBV3-1/TRBV3-2,CASSQGGDRFSGNTIYF,TGTGCCAGCAGCCAAGGGGGGGACAGGTTCTCTGGAAACACCATATATTTT
once,TRBD1,TRBJ1-5,TRBV5-5,CASSLDRGLRQPQHF,TGTGCCAGCAGCTTGGACAGGGGGCTGAGACAGCCCCAGCATTTT
.,.,TRBJ2-1,TRBV12-2,CASRPIAGGPYNEQFF,TGTGCAAGTCGACCTATAGCGGGAGGGCCATACAATGAGCAGTTCTTC
.,.,TRBJ1-5,TRBV24-1,CATSDQVNQPQHF,TGTGCCACCAGTGATCAGGTAAATCAGCCCCAGCATTTT
.,TRBD2,TRBJ2-2,TRBV7-2,CASATSRGVVAGELFF,TGTGCCAGCGCGACTTCCCGGGGGGTGGTAGCCGGGGAGCTGTTTTTT
.,.,TRBJ1-3,TRBV5-1,CASSLTGSGNTIYF,TGCGCCAGCAGCTTGACAGGGTCTGGAAACACCATATATTTT
.,TRBD2,TRBJ2-1,TRBV4-1,CASSQEEAGAADYNEQFF,TGCGCCAGCAGCCAAGAGGAAGCGGGGGCCGCAGACTACAATGAGCAGTTCTTC
.,TRBD2,TRBJ2-2,TRBV2,CASSEVLAGVTGELFF,TGTGCCAGCAGTGAAGTTCTAGCGGGGGTCACCGGGGAGCTGTTTTTT
.,.,TRBJ2-1,TRBV2,CASSYASSFTAYNEQFF,TGTGCCAGCAGCTACGCTAGTTCCTTCACCGCCTACAATGAGCAGTTCTTC
.,TRBD2,TRBJ2-1,TRBV6-5,CASSPSGGGAYEQFF,TGTGCCAGCAGTCCTTCGGGCGGGGGGGCCTATGAGCAGTTCTTC
.,.,TRBJ2-3,TRBV7-2,CASSPGLFTDTQYF,TGTGCCAGCAGCCCAGGACTGTTCACAGATACGCAGTATTTT
.,TRBD1,TRBJ1-1,TRBV18,CASSLQGAGNTEAFF,TGTGCCAGCTCACTGCAGGGGGCCGGGAACACTGAAGCTTTCTTT
.,TRBD1,TRBJ1-2,TRBV4-2,CASSRADRGEAGYTF,TGTGCCAGCAGCCGGGCGGACAGGGGAGAAGCTGGCTACACCTTC
.,.,TRBJ1-2,TRBV5-4,CASSWRRGGAYGYTF,TGTGCCAGCAGCTGGCGGCGGGGCGGGGCGTATGGCTACACCTTC